This record concerns one TCR beta chain sequence. Vbeta (60) and Jbeta (13) primers were used in the PCR. Method: immunoSEQ multiplex PCR; TCRdb's copy keeps in-frame clones and lacks some. This table holds some 56,000 clones, around 62% found once. The V gene's germline CDR1 is SGHRS and CDR2 YFSETQ. CDR3 length: 14 residues. The V segment lost 4 bases and the J segment 5 bases; nucleotides outside the gene matches: 6. This entry comes from a study of cytomegalovirus exposure and HLA in healthy donors. Unrecorded immune exposures were likely, despite nominal health at sampling. The TCR comes from a human donor in good health. V is TRBV5-1 and J is TRBJ1-5; 7 bases line up with TRBD1. Input material: PBMCs. CDR3 region: CASSPGQDYQPQHF. As DNA, the CDR3 is TGCGCCAGCAGCCCAGGACAGGATTATCAGCCCCAGCATTTT.